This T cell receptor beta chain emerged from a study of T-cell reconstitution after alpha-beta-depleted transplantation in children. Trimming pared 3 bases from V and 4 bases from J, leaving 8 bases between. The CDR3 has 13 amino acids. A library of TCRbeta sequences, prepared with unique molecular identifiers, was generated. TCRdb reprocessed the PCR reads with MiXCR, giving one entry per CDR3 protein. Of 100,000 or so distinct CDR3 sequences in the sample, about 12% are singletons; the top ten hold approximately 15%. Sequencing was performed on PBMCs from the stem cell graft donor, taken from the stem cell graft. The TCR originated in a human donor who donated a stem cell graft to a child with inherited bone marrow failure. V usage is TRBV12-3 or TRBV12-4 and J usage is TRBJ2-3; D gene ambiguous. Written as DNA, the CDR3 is TGTGCCAGCAGTTTCCCCGCCCCAGATACGCAGTATTTT. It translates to CASSFPAPDTQYF.